This entry features one TCR beta chain sequence. The antigen remains undetermined. TCRdb reprocessed the RT-PCR reads via MiXCR and lists one record per CDR3 protein. The table lists a few hundred thousand distinct CDR3 sequences, 13% to 15% of them singletons. The CDR3 covers 15 residues. Losses at the gene ends were 2 bases for V and 7 bases for J; bases not matched to a gene: 6. Germline V gives CDR1 MNHEY, CDR2 SVGAGI. The record originates from a study of response to subunit inactivated influenza vaccine. Study observations and caveats: It was the authors' suggestion that each seasonal influenza vaccination recruits few new T cells.

The chain links TRBV6-5 to TRBJ2-1, with 9 bases lining up with TRBD2. Specimen: PBMCs from blood, collected 12 days after vaccination. This clonotype was sampled from a man in his fifties or sixties who received an inactivated influenza vaccine. The CDR3 here is CASSYQREAGNEQFF. CDR3 coding DNA: TGTGCCAGCAGTTACCAGCGGGAGGCGGGGAATGAGCAGTTCTTC.